The 23 T cell receptor beta chains below come from one sample, sequenced in a study of STAT5B mutations in CD4+ large granular lymphocyte leukemia. Profiled with immunoSEQ multiplex PCR; TCRdb holds only in-frame clones, not every one. In the table there are under 40,000 clones, roughly 80% of which are singletons. Sequenced: CD4+ T cells from blood buffy coats. All receptors derive from a human donor in good health.

This clone was detected once. V gene TRBV6-5 combines with J gene TRBJ2-7, with 12 nucleotides matching TRBD2. Trimming cost V 6 bases and J 2 bases; bases outside gene matches: 2. The CDR3 is 14 residues long. Germline lookup yields CDR1 MNHEY and CDR2 SVGAGI. CDR3 in DNA: TGTGCCAGCAGATGGACTAGCGGGGCCTACGAGCAGTACTTC. Its translation is CASRWTSGAYEQYF.

The rearrangement uses TRBV7-2 and TRBJ2-1, with 7 bases lining up with TRBD2. The CDR3 contains 14 residues. After removal of 4 bases from V and 3 bases from J, the junction contained 3 bases not matched to a gene. Germline CDR1 reads SGHTA; CDR2 reads FQGNSA. CDR3 nucleotide sequence: TGTGCCAGCAGCTCGTTAGCGGGCTACAATGAGCAGTTCTTC. Its protein product is CASSSLAGYNEQFF.

The V and J genes are TRBV27 and TRBJ2-4; D is uncertain. The CDR3 totals 14 residues. Between the trimmed V and J ends, which lost 4 bases and 0 bases, there was a span of 7 bases. Germline V gives CDR1 MNHEY, CDR2 SMNVEV (reference sequence). CDR3 protein: CASSSILAKNIQYF. The CDR3 DNA follows: TGTGCCAGCAGTTCGATCCTAGCCAAAAACATTCAGTACTTC.

This clone showed up just a few times. This sequence joins TRBV19 and TRBJ1-5; TRBD1 matches 8 bases. CDR1 LNHDA and CDR2 SQIVND come from the germline V gene (reference sequence). The CDR3 runs 15 residues. Trimming cost V 5 bases and J 6 bases; bases outside gene matches: 9. CDR3 residues: CASSPRTGLSQPQHF. CDR3 in DNA: TGTGCCAGTAGTCCGCGGACAGGGTTAAGTCAGCCCCAGCATTTT.

This chain joins TRBV28 and TRBJ2-1, with D tentatively TRBD1 (6 bases). Trimming removed 2 bases at V and 3 bases at J, with 11 bases between. This CDR3 has 15 residues. Germline CDR1 and CDR2: MDHEN and SYDVKM. The CDR3 DNA is TGTGCCAGCAGTTTAGGGGGCGCGGTCTACAATGAGCAGTTCTTC. This gives the protein CASSLGGAVYNEQFF. Full variable domain (rest looked up from reference TRBV28 and TRBJ2-1): DVKVTQSSRYLVKRTGEKVFLECVQDMDHENMFWYRQDPGLGLRLIYFSYDVKMKEKGDIPEGYSVSREKKERFSLILESASTNQTSMYLCASSLGGAVYNEQFFGPGTRLTVL.

The chain recombines TRBV7-2 with TRBJ1-2; tentatively, D is TRBD1 (5 bases). CDR1 and CDR2 from the germline V gene are SGHTA and FQGNSA. V dropped 2 bases and J dropped 0 bases, with 10 bases sitting between them. The CDR3 contains 15 residues. This chain's CDR3 is CASSLNPGSNYGYTF. The CDR3 DNA sequence: TGTGCCAGCAGCTTAAATCCAGGGTCTAACTATGGCTACACCTTC. The full variable domain, its missing parts supplied by reference TRBV7-2 and TRBJ1-2, is GAGVSQSPSNKVTEKGKDVELRCDPISGHTALYWYRQSLGQGLEFLIYFQGNSAPDKSGLPSDRFSAERTGGSVSTLTIQRTQQEDSAVYLCASSLNPGSNYGYTFGSGTRLTVV.

J is TRBJ2-1 and V is TRBV5-1, with a tentative D call TRBD2 (6 bases). Trimming removed 1 base at V and 4 bases at J, with 12 bases between. This CDR3 has 15 amino acids. Per the germline V gene, CDR1 is SGHRS and CDR2 is YFSETQ. CDR3 region: CASSLTGVGYNEQFF. The CDR3 DNA is TGCGCCAGCAGCTTGACGGGGGTGGGATACAATGAGCAGTTCTTC.

The chain has TRBV19 and TRBJ1-5, with 7 bases fitting TRBD1. CDR3 length: 15 amino acids. V trimming: 4 bases; J trimming: 0 bases; junction bases outside the gene matches: 3. CDR1 is LNHDA, CDR2 SQIVND, per germline (reference sequence). Here the CDR3 DNA reads TGTGCCAGTAGTACCGAGGGGGCTAGCAATCAGCCCCAGCATTTT. Amino acid sequence: CASSTEGASNQPQHF.

The chain joins TRBV29-1 to TRBJ2-1; TRBD2 matches at 7 bases. Germline CDR1 reads SQVTM; CDR2 reads ANQGSEA. V lost 3 bases to trimming and J lost 5 bases; unmatched junction nucleotides: 7. This CDR3 is 14 amino acids long. The CDR3 sequence: CSVDTREWDNEQFF. In DNA, the CDR3 is TGCAGCGTTGATACGCGGGAGTGGGACAATGAGCAGTTCTTC.

This sequence joins TRBV4-2 and TRBJ1-5; D is ambiguous. V gave up 1 base and J gave up 7 bases, with 5 bases separating them. Germline lookup yields CDR1 LGHNA and CDR2 YNFKEQ. The CDR3 has 12 amino acids. As DNA, the CDR3 is TGTGCCAGCAGCCAAGGGTCCCAGCCCCAGCATTTT. This codes for CASSQGSQPQHF.

This chain joins TRBV29-1 and TRBJ2-3; TRBD1 matches 8 bases. The J segment lost 3 bases and the V segment lost 6 bases, leaving 8 bases of the junction unmatched. The CDR3 has 14 amino acids. CDR1 and CDR2 from the germline V gene are SQVTM and ANQGSEA. The CDR3 DNA sequence: TGCAGCGTGAGAGGGGGACAGGCAACAGATACGCAGTATTTT. Encoded protein: CSVRGGQATDTQYF.

This CDR3 reads CASSYGRQLAKNIQYF. The CDR3 nucleotides read TGTGCCAGCAGTTACGGAAGACAACTAGCCAAAAACATTCAGTACTTC. J is TRBJ2-4 and V is TRBV6-6; D gene uncertain. Trimming took 2 bases from V and 0 from J, leaving 11 bases between them. This CDR3 contains 16 residues. Germline CDR1 and CDR2: MNHNY and SVGAGI (reference sequence).

The V call is TRBV11-2, the J call TRBJ1-1; D gene uncertain. The V end lost 3 bases, the J end lost 4 bases, and 12 bases lay between the germline ends. CDR3 length equals 14 residues. CDR1 is SGHAT, CDR2 FQNNGV, per germline. The CDR3 spells CASSFGELFTEAFF. The CDR3 DNA reads as TGTGCCAGCAGCTTCGGGGAGTTGTTCACTGAAGCTTTCTTT.

The chain has TRBV6-5 and TRBJ2-7; 7 nucleotides agree with TRBD1. Trimming took 6 bases from V and 1 from J; bases not matched to a gene: 9. In germline, CDR1 is MNHEY, CDR2 SVGAGI. This CDR3 is 15 amino acids long. CDR3: CASRPDRAGSYEQYF. DNA for the CDR3: TGTGCCAGCAGGCCTGACAGGGCCGGGTCCTACGAGCAGTACTTC.

The rearrangement links TRBV6-5 to TRBJ2-1; D gene unclear. The length of the CDR3 is 13 residues. Trimming shortened V by 4 bases and J by 6 bases, and 10 bases separated the two germline ends. Germline V gene sequence: CDR1 MNHEY, CDR2 SVGAGI. The CDR3 reads CASSSWGVNEQFF. The CDR3 nucleotides are TGTGCCAGCAGTTCTTGGGGTGTCAATGAGCAGTTCTTC.

This clone appeared a few times. The V and J genes are TRBV5-1 and TRBJ1-1, with D uncertain. The CDR3 sequence is 15 residues long. The V gene's germline CDR1 is SGHRS and CDR2 YFSETQ. V was pared by 0 bases and J by 1 base, with 10 bases between. The CDR3 reads CASSLEGRQNTEAFF. For the CDR3, the DNA is TGCGCCAGCAGCTTGGAGGGCAGGCAGAACACTGAAGCTTTCTTT.

V usage is TRBV7-2 and J usage is TRBJ2-1, with TRBD2 identical over 8 bases. The CDR3 consists of 16 residues. Germline CDR1 and CDR2: SGHTA and FQGNSA. With 7 bases clipped from V and 1 base from J, the junction kept 9 bases outside the gene matches. Here the CDR3 reads CASNLLGGASYNEQFF. The CDR3 DNA follows: TGTGCCAGCAATCTACTCGGGGGGGCTTCCTACAATGAGCAGTTCTTC. The full variable domain, completed using reference TRBV7-2 and TRBJ2-1, is GAGVSQSPSNKVTEKGKDVELRCDPISGHTALYWYRQSLGQGLEFLIYFQGNSAPDKSGLPSDRFSAERTGGSVSTLTIQRTQQEDSAVYLCASNLLGGASYNEQFFGPGTRLTVL.

The chain carries TRBV2 and TRBJ2-1; D ambiguous. The CDR3 is 14 residues long. Germline CDR1 and CDR2: SNHLY and FYNNEI. The germline V and J ends were trimmed by 2 bases and 8 bases, with 13 bases remaining between them. The CDR3 coding sequence is TGTGCCAGCAGTGAATTAGGTTGGGGATATGAGCAGTTCTTC. It is translated as CASSELGWGYEQFF.

The chain is built from TRBV30 and TRBJ1-5; D is unclear. Germline V CDR1 and CDR2: GTSNPN, SVGIG (reference sequence). CDR3 length: 15 amino acids. Trimming shortened V by 0 bases and J by 3 bases, and 12 bases separated the two germline ends. The CDR3 region is CAWSVVGPVNQPQHF. The DNA for the CDR3 is TGTGCCTGGAGTGTCGTGGGTCCGGTCAATCAGCCCCAGCATTTT.

The genes are TRBV10-3 and TRBJ1-1, with D maybe TRBD1 (5 bases). CDR3 length equals 13 residues. CDR1 is ENHRY, CDR2 SYGVKD, per germline. Deletions cut 5 bases from V and 8 bases from J, with 15 bases between. The CDR3 here is CAISNLGRAEAFF. The DNA of the CDR3 is TGTGCCATCAGTAATCTCGGCAGGGCCGAAGCTTTCTTT.

This clone was counted a single time. The rearrangement joins TRBV15 to TRBJ2-7; D is perhaps TRBD1 (5 bases). The V and J ends lost 0 bases and 12 bases respectively, with 15 bases between them. The CDR3 length is 13 residues. Germline assignment: CDR1 LNHNV and CDR2 YYDKDF (reference sequence). CDR3 protein: CATSRDGAGFRYF. In nucleotides, the CDR3 is TGTGCCACCAGCAGAGACGGAGCAGGGTTTCGGTACTTC.

The chain uses TRBV30 and TRBJ2-5; maybe TRBD2 (5 bases). Germline CDR1 GTSNPN, CDR2 SVGIG (reference sequence). This CDR3 spans 14 amino acids. Trimming stripped 0 bases from V and 1 base from J, with 9 bases between. The CDR3 DNA sequence: TGTGCCTGGAGTGTTTTCCGGGGCCAAGAGACCCAGTACTTC. Translated, it gives CAWSVFRGQETQYF. Full variable domain (remainder filled in from reference TRBV30 and TRBJ2-5): SQTIHQWPATLVQPVGSPLSLECTVEGTSNPNLYWYRQAAGRGLQLLFYSVGIGQISSEVPQNLSASRPQDRQFILSSKKLLLSDSGFYLCAWSVFRGQETQYFGPGTRLLVL.

The gene calls are TRBV29-1 and TRBJ2-5, with D unclear. Trimming left V 6 bases short and J 3 bases short, with 11 bases between. Per germline, CDR1 SQVTM and CDR2 ANQGSEA. The CDR3 loop spans 12 amino acids. CDR3 protein: CSVHGVEETQYF. The DNA for the CDR3 is TGCAGCGTCCATGGGGTTGAAGAGACCCAGTACTTC.